This TCR beta chain was recorded in a study of neurological immune-mediated disorders (dated by TCRdb to about 2019). About the study as a whole: Using UMI-based sequencing, the study compared peripheral blood TCR-beta repertoires from patients with HTLV-I-associated myelopathy (HAM/TSP), patients with multiple sclerosis, and healthy controls. Alongside PBMC samples, the set of around 99 TCR-beta libraries contained longitudinal samples, technical triplicates, and paired CD4+ and CD8+ T-cell subsets that had been sorted. Each longitudinal HAM/TSP and healthy donor was sampled at 3 time-points spaced at roughly 3-40 month intervals. The cohort was made up of some 70 subjects, consisting of around 14 HAM/TSP patients, around 35 multiple sclerosis patients and around 20 healthy controls.

From the cysteine through the phenylalanine, the CDR3 covers 15 amino acids. CDR3 DNA is the only sequence kept; it has 45 bases, read in frame from the first base. According to the germline V gene, CDR1 reads MNHNS and CDR2 reads SASEGT. The germline ends are 9 bases apart after V is trimmed by 0 bases and J by 3 bases. Results and caveats for the whole study, not just this receptor: No identical CDR3 amino acid sequences were shared among expanded clones across subjects, suggesting private TCR-beta repertoires in all groups. The highest TCR clonal expansion was observed in HAM/TSP patients, whereas the lowest was observed in MS patients, even when compared with healthy controls.

This clonotype occurred many times. Its recognized antigen is unknown. Per-base quality was not reported, and no clone a single base away is much larger than it. cDNA was synthesized by template-switch 5'RACE using a primer with a 10-nucleotide random unique molecular identifier that tagged each TCR transcript. Over 170 million TCR-beta sequences, covering 15-18 subjects, were produced in each sequencing run. The RNeasy kit was used to extract total RNA. Using the KAPA Real-time Library Amplification kit, TCR-beta VDJ regions were amplified with primers for the TCR constant region and the 5'RACE anchor. A first PCR added sample indexes and Illumina adaptors, and a second PCR then raised library yield. After Ampure bead purification, the TCR product of roughly 650 bp was size-selected on a 2% E-gel SizeSelection system. Library quality was checked on a Bioanalyzer, concentration was measured with Qubit, and libraries were quantified with the Kapa Library Quantification kit before pooling. An Illumina HiSeq 2500 sequenced the libraries paired-end 2 x 150 bp. To increase sequence diversity, roughly 24-30% phiX was spiked into each library pool. On the study's bioinformatics: The UMI-based MiGEC pipeline processed quality-filtered reads and removed over 75% of raw TCR sequences during error correction. IMGT germline references were used for alignment of VDJ genes, and clonotypes were defined by a unique CDR3 amino acid sequence together with V-J genes. Clonal expansion, Shannon diversity and CDR3 relatedness (CalcPairwiseDistances, ClusterSamples) were evaluated with VDJtools, and phylogenetic trees were built with CLCbio workbench. A clone was classed as expanded if it had 8 or more unique UMIs, a cutoff based on coefficient-of-variation modelling across technical triplicates. TCRdb's own reprocessing of the public reads used fastp at Q25 and MiXCR and kept productive beta chains. Each CDR3 protein gets just one entry, which takes the most common genes and DNA from the rows behind it. The V and J calls shown here were made by TCRdb, not taken from the authors' results. The sample table shows tens of thousands of distinct CDR3 sequences, and roughly an eighth are seen once. Jointly, the top ten make up about 4.5% of the sample.

Explained via the paper, the time point label denotes: longitudinal time-point 1 (baseline). Libraries from unsorted PBMCs were made from 2 million PBMCs kept in RNAlater at -80 degrees C until RNA extraction. Peripheral blood underwent Ficoll-Hypaque density gradient centrifugation to isolate PBMCs, which were then cryopreserved in liquid nitrogen. The chain is assembled from TRBV6-1 and TRBJ1-3; TRBD1 might be the D gene, on 5 matching bases. Input material: PBMCs. The sequence was collected from a female donor with HTLV-1-associated myelopathy (HAM/TSP). The nucleotides read TGTGCCAGCAGTGAAGCAGAGGGGCTTGGAAACACCATATATTTT. Translated, this gives CASSEAEGLGNTIYF.